A selection of T cell receptor beta chains follows, all from one sample in a study of post-analysis software for immune sequencing data. TCRdb processed the PCR reads anew with MiXCR; each CDR3 protein has one entry. Here the sample spans hundreds of thousands of distinct CDR3 sequences, around 64% being singletons. Sequenced: blood. The receptor source for this set is a girl aged 2 to 10 with multiple sclerosis. CDR3s leave out the opening cysteine and the closing phenylalanine or tryptophan. Each record gives: V gene, CDR3 protein.

TRBV12-3/TRBV12-4 ASSFSQSGTQY
TRBV5-1 ASSSSGDSNYGYT
TRBV9 ASSVWASGANVLT
TRBV6-1 ASSAPNEKLF
TRBV7-9 ASSLSSYEQY
TRBV29-1 SVESPFGESGKLF
TRBV6-6 ASHLRQGGEQY
TRBV29-1 SVSKGGLENEQY
TRBV13 ASSGGDPRTDTQY
TRBV2 ASLPTGLVEKLF
TRBV7-2 ASSLGVDRALNTEAF
TRBV12-3/TRBV12-4 ASSFWGAQRHTDTQY
TRBV28 ASSPGVLDYGYT
TRBV29-1 SVQGTDTQY
TRBV27 ASSSETGLNSPLH
TRBV5-1 ASSLVAGGVDGYT
TRBV20-1 SATNRDGQETQY
TRBV20-1 SASPSGGTYQETQY
TRBV12-3/TRBV12-4 ASSLGTGRHSYNEQF
TRBV19 ASSILLTQSSEQY
TRBV18 ASSPPGQGNIQY
TRBV5-5 ASSSGVAYEQY
TRBV5-1 ASSLNRGSNYGYT
TRBV6-5 ASSYRDRGNYGYT
TRBV7-2 ASRTGRGLAGGAAYEQY
TRBV11-2 ASSLGGAPSNQPQH
TRBV12-5 ASGLSGPTGTEAF
TRBV6-1 ASTSGRAPHEQY
TRBV6-6 ASSYEGETQY
TRBV7-2 ASSLAGNRKQPQH
TRBV7-8 ASSLAGRAGEETQY
TRBV30 AWSPRERTDTQY
TRBV29-1 SVDRYRDTDEQF
TRBV6-2/TRBV6-3 ASSTATGRNYGYT
TRBV12-3/TRBV12-4 ASSKGDSGNQPQH
TRBV12-3/TRBV12-4 ASSLEGGHRVKY
TRBV27 ASSPSFGDRSNEQY
TRBV6-5 ASSWSGTGNEKLF
TRBV7-2 ASSLLGTGSYEQY
TRBV5-1 ASSSSQGPNSPLH
TRBV9 ASSVGHGGPSYEQY
TRBV10-3 AISDSTDTQY
TRBV6-6 ASIPWTGARNTEAF
TRBV7-2 ASSLDLVGALKNIQY
TRBV30 AWRTGGSSYNEQF
TRBV11-2 ASSPPGGGYEQF
TRBV4-2 ASSQERNNEQF
TRBV6-5 ASNQVEGETQY
TRBV29-1 SAGDRYEQY
TRBV29-1 SVSVPGLAGVGYEQF
TRBV9 ASAGTRNTGELF
TRBV6-6 ASSYPGHPTDTQY
TRBV4-1 ASSQVSTGWNGYT
TRBV6-1 ASSPIRDRTNSPLH
TRBV7-2 ASSLEGSGNTDTQY
TRBV6-2/TRBV6-3 ASSYRLAGEQF